This T cell receptor (beta chain) is from a study of OX40 agonist ivuxolimab in advanced cancers. The V gene lost 4 bases and the J gene lost 6 bases, with 4 bases spanning the gap. The germline CDR1 and CDR2 sequences are SEHNR and FQNEAQ (reference sequence). CDR3 length: 11 residues. Whole-study findings and limits: The study observed clonal expansion of CD4+ and CD8+ blood T cells by week 6 at 0.1 to 3.0 mg/kg.

A word on this clone: Its matching antigen is unknown.

Clones were sequenced by immunoSEQ multiplex PCR, and TCRdb holds only the in-frame ones, with some missing. The top ten clones hold 5% of a sample with roughly 70,000 clones, about four fifths of them seen once. The rearrangement uses TRBV7-9 and TRBJ2-1; D ambiguous. The clonotype was recovered from an adult with an advanced solid tumor such as melanoma, head and neck, liver or kidney cancer. The sample consisted of CD4+ or CD8+ T cells sorted from blood, taken in a trial of the OX40 agonist ivuxolimab. In DNA, the CDR3 is TGTGCCAGCAGCTCCACCAATGAGCAGTTCTTC. It specifies CASSSTNEQFF.